These 31 T cell receptor beta chains originate from one sample sequenced in a study of shared clonotypes between healthy human individuals. Measured with immunoSEQ multiplex PCR; TCRdb has only the in-frame clones, and not every one. In the table there are roughly 450,000 clones, approximately 85% of which are singletons. The source material was PBMCs. Receptor source: a woman aged 40 to 50 in good health. Some clones in this sample may be carry-over from other donors' samples.

This clone has ten or more counts. The DNA for the CDR3 is TGTGCCAGCAGCTGGTTGGGCGGCCCCACAGATACGCAGTATTTT. This sequence encodes CASSWLGGPTDTQYF. This chain links TRBV7-2 with TRBJ2-3; D gene unclear. The V end lost 4 bases, the J end lost 2 bases, and 13 bases lay between the germline ends. CDR1 and CDR2 (germline): SGHTA, FQGNSA. This CDR3 has 15 amino acids.

About this clone itself: Other DNA variants within this sample encode the same CDR3. The CDR3 loop reads CAWSVSGYGYTF. The CDR3 nucleotides are TGTGCCTGGAGTGTATCGGGCTATGGCTACACCTTC. This chain links TRBV30 with TRBJ1-2; D gene unclear. Germline-derived CDR1 and CDR2 are GTSNPN and SVGIG (reference sequence). The CDR3 is made up of 12 amino acids. The V end was cut by 0 bases, the J end by 4 bases, with 6 bases between.

This clone came up a few times. The rearrangement uses TRBV7-9 and TRBJ2-2; 14 bases line up with TRBD2. The CDR3 length is 18 residues. Germline CDR1 SEHNR, CDR2 FQNEAQ (reference sequence). Trimming removed 5 bases from V and 0 bases from J; junction bases left unmatched: 5. CDR3 residues: CASSRLAGGFANTGELFF. As DNA, the CDR3 is TGTGCCAGCAGCAGACTAGCGGGAGGGTTCGCGAACACCGGGGAGCTGTTTTTT. Full variable domain (missing parts from reference TRBV7-9 and TRBJ2-2): DTGVSQNPRHKITKRGQNVTFRCDPISEHNRLYWYRQTLGQGPEFLTYFQNEAQLEKSRLLSDRFSAERPKGSFSTLEIQRTEQGDSAMYLCASSRLAGGFANTGELFFGEGSRLTVL.

The chain employs TRBV6-5 and TRBJ2-3; 8 bases align to TRBD1. Germline trimming cut 3 bases from V and 4 bases from J; bases unmatched to any gene: 6. The CDR3 sequence is 15 residues long. From germline, CDR1 is MNHEY and CDR2 SVGAGI. The CDR3 DNA reads TGTGCCAGCAGTTATCAGGGGGCGTCCGCAGATACGCAGTATTTT. Amino acids: CASSYQGASADTQYF.

The J gene is TRBJ1-2, the V gene TRBV19; TRBD1 matches 8 bases. Germline loops: CDR1 LNHDA, CDR2 SQIVND (reference sequence). This CDR3 comprises 15 residues. Trimming took 3 bases from V and 4 from J; bases not matched to a gene: 7. The CDR3 region is CASSMSRGPGYGYTF. The DNA for the CDR3 is TGTGCCAGTAGTATGAGCAGGGGGCCGGGCTATGGCTACACCTTC. The complete variable domain, with remaining parts taken from reference TRBV19 and TRBJ1-2, reads DGGITQSPKYLFRKEGQNVTLSCEQNLNHDAMYWYRQDPGQGLRLIYYSQIVNDFQKGDIAEGYSVSREKKESFPLTVTSAQKNPTAFYLCASSMSRGPGYGYTFGSGTRLTVV.

As regards this clone: Other DNA sequences in the sample encode the same CDR3. The gene calls are TRBV2 and TRBJ1-2, with 7 bases lining up with TRBD1. This CDR3 spans 12 amino acids. Germline loops: CDR1 SNHLY, CDR2 FYNNEI. V shed 3 bases and J 6 bases; nucleotides not matched to a gene: 1. CDR3 nucleotides: TGTGCCAGCAGTGAGACAGGGAATGGCTACACCTTC. It is translated as CASSETGNGYTF.

The CDR3: CASSGQISTDTQYF. CDR3 bases: TGTGCCAGTAGTGGGCAGATTTCCACAGATACGCAGTATTTT. The genes are TRBV19 and TRBJ2-3; D gene unclear. Trimming took 5 bases from V and 2 from J, leaving 11 bases between them. CDR1 LNHDA and CDR2 SQIVND come from the germline V gene (reference sequence). The CDR3 has 14 amino acids.

Comments on this clone: Other DNA sequences in the same sample also yield this CDR3. This sequence joins TRBV30 and TRBJ1-2; D is ambiguous. V lost 0 bases and J lost 5, with 4 bases in between. From germline, CDR1 is GTSNPN and CDR2 SVGIG (reference sequence). CDR3 length: 11 residues. CDR3 amino acids: CAWSVSYGYTF. The CDR3 region has the DNA TGTGCCTGGAGTGTGTCTTATGGCTACACCTTC.

The rearrangement links TRBV15 to TRBJ2-7; D ambiguous. This CDR3 has 15 residues. Trimming shortened V by 4 bases and J by 3 bases, and 16 bases separated the two germline ends. Germline CDR1 is LNHNV and CDR2 is YYDKDF (reference sequence). CDR3 bases: TGTGCCACCAGCAAGGCTGGTTCCCTACGCTACGAGCAGTACTTC. Translation: CATSKAGSLRYEQYF. Drawing the rest from reference TRBV15 and TRBJ2-7, the complete variable domain is DAMVIQNPRYQVTQFGKPVTLSCSQTLNHNVMYWYQQKSSQAPKLLFHYYDKDFNNEADTPDNFQSRRPNTSFCFLDIRSPGLGDTAMYLCATSKAGSLRYEQYFGPGTRLTVT.

The rearrangement joins TRBV18 to TRBJ2-1; 9 nucleotides match TRBD1. The CDR3 has 15 amino acids. Germline lookup yields CDR1 KGHSH and CDR2 LQKENI. V lost 4 bases to trimming and J lost 9 bases; unmatched junction nucleotides: 10. In DNA form, the CDR3 reads TGTGCCAGCTCACTTCCACCGGGACAGGGAATTGAGCAGTTCTTC. This encodes CASSLPPGQGIEQFF.

CDR3 nucleotides: TGTGCCAGCAGTTATAGCGGCCCCGGGGAGCTGTTTTTT. Encoded protein: CASSYSGPGELFF. The gene calls are TRBV7-2 and TRBJ2-2; perhaps TRBD2 as D (6 bases). The V end lost 6 bases, the J end lost 6 bases, and 11 bases lay between the germline ends. The germline gives CDR1 SGHTA, CDR2 FQGNSA. The CDR3 consists of 13 residues.

The chain joins TRBV7-8 to TRBJ1-2, with TRBD1 matching over 8 bases. Trimming took 5 bases from V and 4 from J; bases not matched to a gene: 6. This CDR3 is built from 14 residues. CDR1 is SGHVS and CDR2 is FQNEAQ in the germline V gene. The CDR3 loop reads CASSQGQGGYGYTF. Here the CDR3 DNA reads TGTGCCAGCAGCCAAGGACAGGGAGGCTATGGCTACACCTTC.

Only one count was recorded for this clone. V usage is TRBV7-2 and J usage is TRBJ2-7; 9 bases align to TRBD2. The CDR3 contains 16 residues. V dropped 1 base and J dropped 3; count of bases not matched to a gene: 7. The germline V gene encodes CDR1 SGHTA and CDR2 FQGNSA. For the CDR3, the DNA is TGTGCCAGCAGCTTAGGAGCCAGCGGGAGGATCTACGAGCAGTACTTC. This codes for CASSLGASGRIYEQYF.

The genes are TRBV5-1 and TRBJ2-5, with a possible D match to TRBD1 (5 bases). In germline, CDR1 is SGHRS, CDR2 YFSETQ. Trimming pared 0 bases from V and 2 bases from J, leaving 14 bases between. The CDR3 is made up of 16 amino acids. The CDR3 here is CASSLGGSAMQETQYF. The CDR3 DNA is TGCGCCAGCAGCTTGGGGGGCTCAGCCATGCAAGAGACCCAGTACTTC.

The rearrangement links TRBV29-1 to TRBJ1-1; D gene uncertain. V lost 6 bases, J lost 1 base, and 9 bases lay in between. Germline V CDR1 and CDR2: SQVTM, ANQGSEA. The CDR3 is 12 amino acids. The CDR3 nucleotides read TGCAGCGTCGGGGTGCAGAACACTGAAGCTTTCTTT. Protein product: CSVGVQNTEAFF. Variable domain in full (rest from reference TRBV29-1 and TRBJ1-1): SAVISQKPSRDICQRGTSLTIQCQVDSQVTMMFWYRQQPGQSLTLIATANQGSEATYESGFVIDKFPISRPNLTFSTLTVSNMSPEDSSIYLCSVGVQNTEAFFGQGTRLTVV.

The J gene is TRBJ2-4, the V gene TRBV28; the D gene is possibly TRBD2 (6 bases). Germline CDR1 and CDR2: MDHEN and SYDVKM. The CDR3 totals 14 residues. V gave up 8 bases and J gave up 1 base, with 12 bases separating them. The CDR3 nucleotides are TGTGCCAGCGGGGACTCCCTGGCCAAAAACATTCAGTACTTC. Amino acid sequence: CASGDSLAKNIQYF.

This chain links TRBV5-1 with TRBJ1-1, with D hard to call. With 0 bases removed from V and 9 bases from J, the gap between germline ends came to 12 bases. CDR1 SGHRS and CDR2 YFSETQ come from the germline V gene. This CDR3 spans 13 amino acids. This chain's CDR3 is CASSLDSAGKAFF. Written as DNA, the CDR3 is TGCGCCAGCAGCTTGGACAGTGCTGGGAAAGCTTTCTTT. The full variable domain, rest sourced from reference TRBV5-1 and TRBJ1-1, is KAGVTQTPRYLIKTRGQQVTLSCSPISGHRSVSWYQQTPGQGLQFLFEYFSETQRNKGNFPGRFSGRQFSNSRSEMNVSTLELGDSALYLCASSLDSAGKAFFGQGTRLTVV.

There are a few counts of this clone. The CDR3 reads CASSSAGTGGGTEAFF. The CDR3 bases are TGTGCCAGCAGTTCTGCCGGGACAGGGGGCGGCACTGAAGCTTTCTTT. V is TRBV2 and J is TRBJ1-1; 12 bases line up with TRBD1. Germline trimming cut 5 bases from V and 4 bases from J; bases unmatched to any gene: 8. The CDR3 sequence is 16 residues long. The germline V gene has CDR1 SNHLY and CDR2 FYNNEI.

The chain combines TRBV6-1 with TRBJ2-3; 10 bases map to TRBD1. CDR1 is MNHNS, CDR2 SASEGT, per germline. V lost 7 bases to trimming and J lost 3 bases; unmatched junction nucleotides: 7. This CDR3 has 15 amino acids. For the CDR3, the DNA is TGTGCCAGCACCCTGGGGACAGGGGATACAGATACGCAGTATTTT. Amino acids: CASTLGTGDTDTQYF.

On this clone: This specimen includes other DNA sequences encoding the same CDR3. The chain is built from TRBV11-3 and TRBJ2-3, with 7 positions matching TRBD1. Per germline, CDR1 SGHNT and CDR2 YENEEA. The CDR3 covers 15 residues. J gave up 2 bases and V 1 base, and 3 bases lay outside the gene matches. DNA for the CDR3: TGTGCCAGCAGCTTAGGACAGGGCCTCACAGATACGCAGTATTTT. Protein sequence: CASSLGQGLTDTQYF.

The J gene is TRBJ2-7, the V gene TRBV13, with D hard to call. Germline V gene sequence: CDR1 PRHDT, CDR2 FYEKMQ (reference sequence). This CDR3 contains 13 residues. Between the trimmed V and J ends, which lost 0 bases and 0 bases, there was a span of 3 bases. The CDR3 here is CASSLGYSYEQYF. CDR3 DNA: TGTGCCAGCAGCTTAGGTTACTCCTACGAGCAGTACTTC.

The rearrangement joins TRBV19 to TRBJ2-2, with no clear D. V dropped 3 bases and J dropped 6 bases, with 8 bases sitting between them. The CDR3 spans 13 residues. Germline V lookup: CDR1 LNHDA, CDR2 SQIVND (reference sequence). The CDR3 loop reads CASSMGSSGELFF. The CDR3 nucleotides read TGTGCCAGTAGTATGGGATCATCCGGGGAGCTGTTTTTT. Complete variable domain (other parts from reference TRBV19 and TRBJ2-2): DGGITQSPKYLFRKEGQNVTLSCEQNLNHDAMYWYRQDPGQGLRLIYYSQIVNDFQKGDIAEGYSVSREKKESFPLTVTSAQKNPTAFYLCASSMGSSGELFFGEGSRLTVL.

Only one count was recorded for this clone. This sample also contains other DNA sequences that code for the same CDR3. CDR3 sequence (DNA): TGTGCCAGCAGCTTAGGATACGGCACTGAAGCTTTCTTT. This codes for CASSLGYGTEAFF. The rearrangement joins TRBV7-6 to TRBJ1-1; D not certain. CDR1 is SGHVS and CDR2 is FNYEAQ in the germline V gene. CDR3 length equals 13 residues. Trimming took 1 base from V and 4 from J, leaving 7 bases between them.

The gene calls are TRBV6-1 and TRBJ1-2; D gene uncertain. CDR1 is MNHNS and CDR2 is SASEGT in the germline V gene. V lost 4 bases and J 6 bases, leaving 6 bases between the germline ends. The CDR3 loop spans 11 amino acids. CDR3 amino acids: CASSVRDGYTF. CDR3 coding DNA: TGTGCCAGCAGTGTTAGGGATGGCTACACCTTC.

This clone appeared once. The chain links TRBV2 to TRBJ2-4; possible D gene TRBD1, 5 bases. The CDR3 runs 16 residues. Per germline, CDR1 SNHLY and CDR2 FYNNEI. The V gene lost 2 bases and the J gene lost 4 bases, with 15 bases spanning the gap. CDR3 in DNA: TGTGCCAGCAGTGAATTGGCGAGCAGGGTAAAAAACATTCAGTACTTC. This translates into CASSELASRVKNIQYF.

This chain joins TRBV4-2 and TRBJ2-7; D is undetermined. With 1 base removed from V and 4 bases from J, the gap between germline ends came to 17 bases. This CDR3 region has 16 residues. Germline assignment: CDR1 LGHNA and CDR2 YNFKEQ. For the CDR3, the DNA is TGTGCCAGCAGCCAAGGTTCTGGCAGGATAGAGTACGAGCAGTACTTC. It translates to CASSQGSGRIEYEQYF.

The rearrangement joins TRBV28 to TRBJ2-6; D is perhaps TRBD2 (5 bases). Trimming removed 9 bases from V and 0 bases from J, with 9 bases in between. The CDR3 covers 14 residues. The germline V gene has CDR1 MDHEN and CDR2 SYDVKM. The CDR3 nucleotides are TGTGCCAGTCGAGGGCTCTCTGGGGCCAACGTCCTGACTTTC. Its translation: CASRGLSGANVLTF.

The chain recombines TRBV11-2 with TRBJ2-3; the match to TRBD2 covers 9 bases. J was trimmed by 5 bases and V by 3 bases; bases with no gene match: 6. The CDR3 is made up of 15 amino acids. Germline CDR1 is SGHAT and CDR2 is FQNNGV. CDR3 residues: CASSFQRGAGDTQYF. In nucleotides, the CDR3 is TGTGCCAGCAGCTTTCAGCGGGGGGCGGGAGATACGCAGTATTTT.

The V gene is TRBV2, the J gene TRBJ2-3, with 9 positions matching TRBD2. In germline, CDR1 is SNHLY, CDR2 FYNNEI. This CDR3 is built from 14 residues. V lost 4 bases, J lost 8 bases, and 7 bases stayed unmatched. The CDR3, as DNA: TGTGCCAGCAGTGGGTTAGCGGGAGCAGCTACGCAGTATTTT. Its protein product is CASSGLAGAATQYF.

V is TRBV6-6 and J is TRBJ2-7; 9 bases fit TRBD2. The CDR3 length is 16 residues. Per the germline V gene, CDR1 is MNHNY and CDR2 is SVGAGI (reference sequence). V shed 2 bases and J 5 bases; nucleotides not matched to a gene: 10. The CDR3 here is CASSYARLAGAHEQYF. CDR3 nucleotide sequence: TGTGCCAGCAGTTACGCGAGATTAGCGGGAGCCCACGAGCAGTACTTC.

This clone was counted at least ten times. This same CDR3 is encoded by further DNA sequences in the sample. The gene calls are TRBV9 and TRBJ2-3; D might be TRBD1 (6 bases). The germline V gene has CDR1 SGDLS and CDR2 YYNGEE. The length of the CDR3 is 15 residues. V lost 0 bases to trimming and J lost 5 bases, with 13 bases between them. The CDR3 DNA sequence: TGTGCCAGCAGCGTAGAGGGTACCAGGGGAGATACGCAGTATTTT. It translates to CASSVEGTRGDTQYF.